What follows are 23 T cell receptor beta chains derived from one specimen sequenced in a study of blood T cell repertoires in COVID-19. Method: immunoSEQ multiplex PCR; TCRdb's copy keeps in-frame clones and lacks some. The sample has some 240,000 clones; 75% to 90% are singletons. Input material: PBMCs or T cells enriched from blood (not recorded which). Receptors were obtained from a woman in her 40s who had been exposed to COVID-19.

The chain employs TRBV25-1 and TRBJ2-6; possible D gene TRBD2, 5 bases. The CDR3 consists of 16 residues. Germline CDR1 is MGHDK and CDR2 is SYGVNS. The V end lost 0 bases, the J end lost 4 bases, and 10 bases lay between the germline ends. CDR3 DNA sequence: TGTGCCAGCAGTGAATATCGGGGATCCGGGGCCAACGTCCTGACTTTC. It codes for CASSEYRGSGANVLTF.

The chain employs TRBV5-6 and TRBJ1-2; the D gene is possibly TRBD1 (5 bases). Germline lookup yields CDR1 SGHDT and CDR2 YYEEEE. The CDR3 contains 17 residues. V was clipped by 0 bases and J by 2 bases, with 17 bases between them. The chain's CDR3 is CASSLERDGWGNYGYTF. In nucleotides, the CDR3 is TGTGCCAGCAGCTTGGAGCGGGACGGCTGGGGGAACTATGGCTACACCTTC.

This sequence joins TRBV28 and TRBJ1-6, with 9 bases lining up with TRBD1. The CDR3 is made up of 15 amino acids. Germline lookup yields CDR1 MDHEN and CDR2 SYDVKM. V dropped 5 bases and J dropped 9; count of bases not matched to a gene: 8. In nucleotides, the CDR3 is TGTGCCAGCAGTAGCCAGGACAGGGGTGGTTCACCCCTCCACTTT. This codes for CASSSQDRGGSPLHF.

The genes are TRBV7-9 and TRBJ2-7; 7 bases are a match to TRBD1. The CDR3 sequence is 13 residues long. With V trimmed by 3 bases and J by 3 bases, 2 bases remained unmatched. Germline lookup yields CDR1 SEHNR and CDR2 FQNEAQ (reference sequence). CDR3 coding DNA: TGTGCCAGCAGCTTGAGACAGGGCTACGAGCAGTACTTC. The encoded protein is CASSLRQGYEQYF.

The chain carries TRBV18 and TRBJ2-4; 15 bases align to TRBD2. Losses at the gene ends were 2 bases for V and 2 bases for J; bases not matched to a gene: 4. The CDR3 covers 18 residues. The germline gives CDR1 KGHSH, CDR2 LQKENI. Here the CDR3 reads CASSPIGLAGGPKNIQYF. The DNA of the CDR3 is TGTGCCAGCTCACCAATTGGACTAGCGGGAGGGCCCAAAAACATTCAGTACTTC.

V gene TRBV7-3 combines with J gene TRBJ2-3; 9 bases agree with TRBD2. Germline lookup yields CDR1 SGHTA and CDR2 FQGTGA. J gave up 2 bases and V 4 bases, and 16 bases lay outside the gene matches. This CDR3 contains 19 residues. CDR3 DNA sequence: TGTGCCAGCAGCTCCTCCTTTAGCGGGGGCGTCCACTCCACAGATACGCAGTATTTT. Translation: CASSSSFSGGVHSTDTQYF.

The rearrangement joins TRBV3-1 (or the pseudogene TRBV3-2) to TRBJ2-5; TRBD2 matches 11 bases. With V trimmed by 4 bases and J by 4 bases, 5 bases remained unmatched. CDR3 size: 15 residues. The V gene's germline CDR1 is LGHDT and CDR2 YNNKEL (reference sequence). CDR3 residues: CASSPLAGDGETQYF. The CDR3 region has the DNA TGTGCCAGCAGCCCACTAGCGGGAGACGGAGAGACCCAGTACTTC.

The chain carries TRBV5-4 and TRBJ2-1; 13 bases match TRBD2. Germline lookup yields CDR1 SGHNT and CDR2 YYREEE (reference sequence). The CDR3 runs 18 residues. Trimming at V came to 6 bases and at J to 7 bases, leaving 16 bases not matched to a gene. The CDR3 nucleotides are TGTGCCAGCACCCATCTTGGGACTAGCGGGGACCTGAGTAATGAGCAGTTCTTC. Translated: CASTHLGTSGDLSNEQFF.

The chain combines TRBV5-1 with TRBJ2-7; a possible D gene is TRBD1 (6 bases). Germline V gene data show CDR1 as SGHRS and CDR2 as YFSETQ. The CDR3 is 15 amino acids. The CDR3 is CASSFRWQGSYEQYV. CDR3 sequence (DNA): TGTGCCAGCAGCTTCAGGTGGCAGGGGTCCTACGAGCAGTACGTC.

The chain recombines TRBV21-1 with TRBJ2-7; TRBD2, the D gene given by the table, was not confirmed from the DNA. TRBV21-1 is deemed a pseudogene. The CDR3 has 14 amino acids. This chain's CDR3 is CASSKDGVSYEQYV. CDR3 nucleotide sequence: TGTGCCAGCAGCAAAGACGGAGTCTCCTACGAGCAGTACGTC.

The chain links TRBV11-3 to TRBJ2-3; 8 bases match TRBD2. This CDR3 is 15 amino acids long. The germline gives CDR1 SGHNT, CDR2 YENEEA. With V trimmed by 3 bases and J by 3 bases, 5 bases remained unmatched. The CDR3 bases are TGTGCCAGCAGCTTTTCTAGCGGGCCGACAGATACGCAGTATTTT. Translation gives CASSFSSGPTDTQYF.

The V gene is TRBV27, the J gene TRBJ2-5; D may be TRBD2 (5 bases). CDR3 length equals 14 residues. The germline V and J ends were trimmed by 5 bases and 1 base, with 11 bases remaining between them. Germline V gives CDR1 MNHEY, CDR2 SMNVEV (reference sequence). CDR3 sequence reads: CASSHTSSQETQYF. As DNA, the CDR3 is TGTGCCAGCAGTCACACTAGTAGCCAAGAGACCCAGTACTTC.

The chain links TRBV28 to TRBJ2-1; no clear D. Trimming took off 5 bases at V and 1 base at J, with 21 bases between the two ends. The CDR3 consists of 18 residues. Looked up from germline, CDR1 is MDHEN and CDR2 is SYDVKM. The CDR3 spells CASSVVSGLLSSYNEQFF. The CDR3 nucleotides are TGTGCCAGCAGTGTTGTATCGGGTCTTCTTTCTTCCTACAATGAGCAGTTCTTC.

The chain's CDR3 is CASEPWGGLNTEAFF. The CDR3 DNA follows: TGTGCCAGTGAACCTTGGGGGGGACTGAACACTGAAGCTTTCTTT. The rearrangement joins TRBV19 to TRBJ1-1; D is possibly TRBD1 (5 bases). The CDR3 sequence is 15 residues long. Germline loops: CDR1 LNHDA, CDR2 SQIVND (reference sequence). V was cut by 8 bases and J by 0 bases, with 16 bases left in between. The full variable domain, completed using reference TRBV19 and TRBJ1-1, is DGGITQSPKYLFRKEGQNVTLSCEQNLNHDAMYWYRQDPGQGLRLIYYSQIVNDFQKGDIAEGYSVSREKKESFPLTVTSAQKNPTAFYLCASEPWGGLNTEAFFGQGTRLTVV.

The rearrangement uses TRBV2 and TRBJ1-2; D unresolved. V lost 4 bases and J lost 0, with 9 bases in between. The CDR3 has 14 residues. Germline CDR1 SNHLY, CDR2 FYNNEI. The CDR3 coding sequence is TGTGCCAGCAGTGGACTGACCCCTAACTATGGCTACACCTTC. This codes for CASSGLTPNYGYTF. The full variable domain, with the rest looked up from reference TRBV2 and TRBJ1-2, is EPEVTQTPSHQVTQMGQEVILRCVPISNHLYFYWYRQILGQKVEFLVSFYNNEISEKSEIFDDQFSVERPDGSNFTLKIRSTKLEDSAMYFCASSGLTPNYGYTFGSGTRLTVV.

The rearrangement joins TRBV30 to TRBJ2-3; weak D call: TRBD2 (7 bases). Looked up from germline, CDR1 is GTSNPN and CDR2 is SVGIG (reference sequence). V gave up 8 bases and J gave up 1 base, with 13 bases separating them. This CDR3 spans 13 amino acids. CDR3 sequence (DNA): TGTGCCAAGGGGGGGCGAGGCACAGATACGCAGTATTTT. As protein: CAKGGRGTDTQYF.

This sequence joins TRBV4-3 and TRBJ2-1, with no clear D. CDR3 length: 15 residues. Germline values: CDR1 LGHNA, CDR2 YSLEER. The germline V and J ends were trimmed by 0 bases and 6 bases, with 12 bases remaining between them. The CDR3 here is CASSQDGPSGNEQFF. The CDR3 DNA sequence: TGCGCCAGCAGCCAAGATGGTCCGTCAGGCAATGAGCAGTTCTTC.

About this clone itself: The conserved closing phenylalanine or tryptophan is absent in this CDR3, likely reflecting a read error. Because the CDR3's place on the DNA is in doubt, the DNA is left out and the CDR3 is given as listed by TCRdb. The J gene is TRBJ2-4, the V gene TRBV24-1; TRBD2 was called by the table and not checked on the DNA. The CDR3 has 10 amino acids, counting both end residues. The V gene's germline CDR1 is KGHDR and CDR2 SFDVKD. CDR3 loop: CATSECSGNY.

This sequence joins TRBV18 and TRBJ1-1; D is uncertain. CDR1 and CDR2 from the germline V gene are KGHSH and LQKENI. Trimming removed 0 bases at V and 1 base at J, with 12 bases between. The CDR3 sequence is 16 residues long. The CDR3 loop is CASSPPRQRPNTEAFF. For the CDR3, the DNA is TGTGCCAGCTCACCACCGAGGCAGAGACCGAACACTGAAGCTTTCTTT. Drawing the rest from reference TRBV18 and TRBJ1-1, the complete variable domain is NAGVMQNPRHLVRRRGQEARLRCSPMKGHSHVYWYRQLPEEGLKFMVYLQKENIIDESGMPKERFSAEFPKEGPSILRIQQVVRGDSAAYFCASSPPRQRPNTEAFFGQGTRLTVV.

This clone appeared a single time. V usage is TRBV18 and J usage is TRBJ1-5; D is unclear. V was shortened by 3 bases and J by 4 bases, with 7 bases between the two germline ends. The CDR3 runs to 13 residues. CDR1 KGHSH and CDR2 LQKENI come from the germline V gene. The CDR3 sequence is CASSPSVNQPQHF. As DNA, the CDR3 is TGTGCCAGCTCACCTAGCGTAAATCAGCCCCAGCATTTT. Full variable domain (rest looked up from reference TRBV18 and TRBJ1-5): NAGVMQNPRHLVRRRGQEARLRCSPMKGHSHVYWYRQLPEEGLKFMVYLQKENIIDESGMPKERFSAEFPKEGPSILRIQQVVRGDSAAYFCASSPSVNQPQHFGDGTRLSIL.

The chain couples TRBV29-1 to TRBJ2-5, with 8 bases matching TRBD1. Germline loops: CDR1 SQVTM, CDR2 ANQGSEA. The CDR3 is 12 amino acids. The J segment lost 5 bases and the V segment lost 6 bases, leaving 5 bases of the junction unmatched. Written as DNA, the CDR3 is TGCAGCGTCCAGCCAGGGGGCGAGACCCAGTACTTC. This sequence encodes CSVQPGGETQYF.

The chain recombines TRBV28 with TRBJ1-1; D unclear. The CDR3 contains 11 residues. Trimming took off 6 bases at V and 7 bases at J, with 9 bases between the two ends. Germline-derived CDR1 and CDR2 are MDHEN and SYDVKM. CDR3 DNA: TGTGCCAGCAGACGAGGACTTGAAGCTTTCTTT. Encoded protein: CASRRGLEAFF.

This clone was seen once. V is TRBV4-1 and J is TRBJ1-1; D is possibly TRBD1 (5 bases). The CDR3 is 15 amino acids. CDR1 MGHRA and CDR2 YSYEKL come from the germline V gene. Trimming shortened V by 1 base and J by 1 base, and 10 bases separated the two germline ends. CDR3 sequence reads: CASSQVGGRNTEAFF. The CDR3 DNA is TGCGCCAGCAGCCAAGTGGGGGGAAGGAACACTGAAGCTTTCTTT.